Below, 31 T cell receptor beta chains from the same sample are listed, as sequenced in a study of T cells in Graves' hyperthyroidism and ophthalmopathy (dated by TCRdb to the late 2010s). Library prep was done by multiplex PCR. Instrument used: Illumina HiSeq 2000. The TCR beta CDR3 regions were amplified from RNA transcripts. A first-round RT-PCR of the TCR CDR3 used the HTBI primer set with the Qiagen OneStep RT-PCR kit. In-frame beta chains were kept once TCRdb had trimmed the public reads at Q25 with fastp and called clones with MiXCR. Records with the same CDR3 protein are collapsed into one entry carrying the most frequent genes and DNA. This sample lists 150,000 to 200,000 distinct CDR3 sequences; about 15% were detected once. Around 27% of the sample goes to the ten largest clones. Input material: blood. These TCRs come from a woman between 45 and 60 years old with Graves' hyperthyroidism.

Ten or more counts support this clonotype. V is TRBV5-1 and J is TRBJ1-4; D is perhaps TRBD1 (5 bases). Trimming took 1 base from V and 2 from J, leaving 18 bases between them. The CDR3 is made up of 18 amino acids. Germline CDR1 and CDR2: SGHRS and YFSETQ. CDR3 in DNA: TGCGCCAGCAGCTTGCAGCTCAGTGGGCCAGGGACTAATGAAAAACTGTTTTTT. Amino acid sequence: CASSLQLSGPGTNEKLFF.

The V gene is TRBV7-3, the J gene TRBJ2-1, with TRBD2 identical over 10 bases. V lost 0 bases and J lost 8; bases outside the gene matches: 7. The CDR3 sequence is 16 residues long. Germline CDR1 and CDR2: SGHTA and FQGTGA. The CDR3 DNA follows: TGTGCCAGCAGCTTAACGTTAGCGGGGGGTTTGGATGAGCAGTTCTTC. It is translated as CASSLTLAGGLDEQFF.

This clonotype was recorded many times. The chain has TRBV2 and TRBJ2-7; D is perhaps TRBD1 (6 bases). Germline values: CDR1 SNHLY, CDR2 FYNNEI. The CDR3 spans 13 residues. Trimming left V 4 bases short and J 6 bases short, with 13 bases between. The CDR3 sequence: CASSVGLGAEQYF. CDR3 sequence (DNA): TGTGCCAGCAGTGTGGGGCTGGGGGCCGAGCAGTACTTC.

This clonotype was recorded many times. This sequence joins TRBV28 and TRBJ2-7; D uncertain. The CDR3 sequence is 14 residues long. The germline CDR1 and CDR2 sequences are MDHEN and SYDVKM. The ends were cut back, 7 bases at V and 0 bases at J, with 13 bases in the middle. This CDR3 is CASTLQGDSYEQYF. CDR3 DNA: TGTGCCAGCACTCTCCAAGGTGACTCCTACGAGCAGTACTTC.

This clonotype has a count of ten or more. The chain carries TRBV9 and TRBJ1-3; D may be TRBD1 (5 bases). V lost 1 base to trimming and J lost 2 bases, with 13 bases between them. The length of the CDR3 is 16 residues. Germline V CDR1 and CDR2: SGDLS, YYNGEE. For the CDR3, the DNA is TGTGCCAGCAGCGTATATGGGGGACCCCCTGGAAACACCATATATTTT. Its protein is CASSVYGGPPGNTIYF.

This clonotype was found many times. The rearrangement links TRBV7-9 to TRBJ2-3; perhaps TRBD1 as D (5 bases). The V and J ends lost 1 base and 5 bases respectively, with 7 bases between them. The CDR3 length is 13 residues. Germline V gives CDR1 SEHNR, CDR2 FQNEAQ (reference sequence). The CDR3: CASSLDQGDTQYF. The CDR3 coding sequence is TGTGCCAGCAGCTTAGATCAGGGAGATACGCAGTATTTT.

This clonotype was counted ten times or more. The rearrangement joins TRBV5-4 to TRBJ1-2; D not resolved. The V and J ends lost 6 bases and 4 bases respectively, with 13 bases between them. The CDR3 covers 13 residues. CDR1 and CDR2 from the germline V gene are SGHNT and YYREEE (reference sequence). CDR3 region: CASTDRNRYGYTF. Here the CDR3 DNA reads TGTGCCAGCACCGACCGTAACCGCTATGGCTACACCTTC.

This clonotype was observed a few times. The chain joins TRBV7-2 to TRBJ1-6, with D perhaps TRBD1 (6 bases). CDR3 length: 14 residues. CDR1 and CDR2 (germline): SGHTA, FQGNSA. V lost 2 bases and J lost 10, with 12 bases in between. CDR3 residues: CTSSLQGRNSPLHF. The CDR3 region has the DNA TGTACCAGCAGCTTACAGGGGCGGAACTCACCCCTCCACTTT.

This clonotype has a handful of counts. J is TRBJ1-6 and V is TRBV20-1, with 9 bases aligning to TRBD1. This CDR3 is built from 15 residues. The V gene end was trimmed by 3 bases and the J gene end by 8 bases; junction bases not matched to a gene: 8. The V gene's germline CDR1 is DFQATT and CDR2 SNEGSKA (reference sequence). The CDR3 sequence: CSASDTGGEYSPLHF. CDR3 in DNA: TGCAGTGCTAGTGATACAGGGGGCGAATATTCACCCCTCCACTTT.

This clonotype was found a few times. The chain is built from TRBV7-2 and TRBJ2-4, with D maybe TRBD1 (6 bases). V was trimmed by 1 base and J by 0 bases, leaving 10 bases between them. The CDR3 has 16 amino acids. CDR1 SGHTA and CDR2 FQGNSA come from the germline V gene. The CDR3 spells CASSLGPGEAKNIQYF. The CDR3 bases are TGTGCCAGCAGCTTAGGGCCAGGGGAAGCCAAAAACATTCAGTACTTC.

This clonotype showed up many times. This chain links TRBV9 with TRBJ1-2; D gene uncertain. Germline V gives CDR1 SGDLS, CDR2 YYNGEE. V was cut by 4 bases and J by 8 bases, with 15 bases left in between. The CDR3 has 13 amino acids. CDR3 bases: TGTGCCAGCAGCCCGGACCCGGGCAGCGGCTACACCTTC. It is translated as CASSPDPGSGYTF.

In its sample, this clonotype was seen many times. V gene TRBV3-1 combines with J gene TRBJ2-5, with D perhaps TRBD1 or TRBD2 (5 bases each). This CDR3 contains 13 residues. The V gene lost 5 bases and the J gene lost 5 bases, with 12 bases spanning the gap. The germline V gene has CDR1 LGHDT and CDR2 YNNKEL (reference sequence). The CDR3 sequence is CASSTRGAETQYF. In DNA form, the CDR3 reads TGTGCCAGCAGCACCCGAGGGGCGGAGACCCAGTACTTC.

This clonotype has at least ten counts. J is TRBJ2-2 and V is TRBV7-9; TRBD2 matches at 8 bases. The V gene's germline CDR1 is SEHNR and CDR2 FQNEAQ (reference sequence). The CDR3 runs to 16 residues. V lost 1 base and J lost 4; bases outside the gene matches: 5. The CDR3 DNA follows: TGTGCCAGCAGCTTAGACAGCGGGGGATTCACCGGGGAGCTGTTTTTT. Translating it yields CASSLDSGGFTGELFF.

CDR3 loop: CASGSTGDGPFSNQPQHF. CDR3 coding DNA: TGCGCCAGCGGCTCAACTGGGGACGGGCCTTTTAGCAATCAGCCCCAGCATTTT. This chain connects TRBV4-3 to TRBJ1-5, with D perhaps matching TRBD1 (5 bases). CDR3 length: 18 residues. V shed 8 bases and J shed 0 bases, with 23 bases lying between them. From germline, CDR1 is LGHNA and CDR2 YSLEER.

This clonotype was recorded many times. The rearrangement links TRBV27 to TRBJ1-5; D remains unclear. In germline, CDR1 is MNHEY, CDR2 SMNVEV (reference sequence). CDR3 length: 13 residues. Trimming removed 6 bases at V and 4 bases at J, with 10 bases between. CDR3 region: CASSWTENQPQHF. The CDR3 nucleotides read TGTGCCAGCAGCTGGACGGAGAATCAGCCCCAGCATTTT.

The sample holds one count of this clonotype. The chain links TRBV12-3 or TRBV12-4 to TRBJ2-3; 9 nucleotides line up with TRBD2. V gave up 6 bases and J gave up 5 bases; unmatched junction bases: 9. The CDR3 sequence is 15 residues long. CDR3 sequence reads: CASRPSGTRGDTQYF. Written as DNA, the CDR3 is TGTGCCAGCAGACCTAGCGGGACCCGCGGAGATACGCAGTATTTT.

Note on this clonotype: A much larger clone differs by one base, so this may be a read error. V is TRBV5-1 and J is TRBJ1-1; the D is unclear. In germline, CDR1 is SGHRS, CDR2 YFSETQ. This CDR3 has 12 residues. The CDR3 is CASSLENTGAFF. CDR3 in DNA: TGCGCCAGCAGCTTGGAAAACACTGGAGCTTTCTTT.

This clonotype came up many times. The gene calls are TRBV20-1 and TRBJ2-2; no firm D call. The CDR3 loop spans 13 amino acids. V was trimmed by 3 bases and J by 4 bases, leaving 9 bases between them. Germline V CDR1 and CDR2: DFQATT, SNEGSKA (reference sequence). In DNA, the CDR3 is TGCAGTGCTAGTAGGCCGACCACCGGGGAGCTGTTTTTT. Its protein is CSASRPTTGELFF.

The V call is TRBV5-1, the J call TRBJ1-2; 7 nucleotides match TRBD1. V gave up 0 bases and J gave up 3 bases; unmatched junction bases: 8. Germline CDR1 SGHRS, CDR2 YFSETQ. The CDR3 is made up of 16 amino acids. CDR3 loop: CASSLVRPGGDYGYTF. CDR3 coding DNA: TGCGCCAGCAGCTTGGTCCGTCCAGGGGGGGACTATGGCTACACCTTC.

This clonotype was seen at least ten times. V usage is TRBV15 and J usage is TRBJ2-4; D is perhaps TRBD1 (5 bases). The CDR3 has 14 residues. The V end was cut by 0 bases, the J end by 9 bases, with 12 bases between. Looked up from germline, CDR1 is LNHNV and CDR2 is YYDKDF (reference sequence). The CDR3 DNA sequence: TGTGCCACCAGCAGAGATCATAGACAGAGCATTCAGTACTTC. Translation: CATSRDHRQSIQYF. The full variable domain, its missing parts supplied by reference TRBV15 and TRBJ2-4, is DAMVIQNPRYQVTQFGKPVTLSCSQTLNHNVMYWYQQKSSQAPKLLFHYYDKDFNNEADTPDNFQSRRPNTSFCFLDIRSPGLGDTAMYLCATSRDHRQSIQYFGAGTRLSVL.

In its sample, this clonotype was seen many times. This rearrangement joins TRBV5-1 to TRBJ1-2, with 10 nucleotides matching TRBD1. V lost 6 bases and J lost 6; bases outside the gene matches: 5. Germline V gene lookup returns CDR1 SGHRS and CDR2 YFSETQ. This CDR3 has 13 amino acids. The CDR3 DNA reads TGCGCCAGCACCCTGACAGGGGGCGATGGCTACACCTTC. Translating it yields CASTLTGGDGYTF. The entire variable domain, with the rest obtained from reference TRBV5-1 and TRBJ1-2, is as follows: KAGVTQTPRYLIKTRGQQVTLSCSPISGHRSVSWYQQTPGQGLQFLFEYFSETQRNKGNFPGRFSGRQFSNSRSEMNVSTLELGDSALYLCASTLTGGDGYTFGSGTRLTVV.

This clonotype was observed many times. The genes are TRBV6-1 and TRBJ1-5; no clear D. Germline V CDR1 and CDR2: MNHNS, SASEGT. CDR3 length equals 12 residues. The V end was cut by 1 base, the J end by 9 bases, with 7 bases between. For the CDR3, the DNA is TGTGCCAGCAGTGAAGTTCGGAGGCCCCAGCATTTT. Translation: CASSEVRRPQHF.

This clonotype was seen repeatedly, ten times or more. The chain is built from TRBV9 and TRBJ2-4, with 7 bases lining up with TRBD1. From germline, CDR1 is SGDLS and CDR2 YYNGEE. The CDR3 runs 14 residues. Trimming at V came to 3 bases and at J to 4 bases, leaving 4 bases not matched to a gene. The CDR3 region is CASSAETGKNIQYF. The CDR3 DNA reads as TGTGCCAGCAGCGCCGAGACAGGGAAAAACATTCAGTACTTC.

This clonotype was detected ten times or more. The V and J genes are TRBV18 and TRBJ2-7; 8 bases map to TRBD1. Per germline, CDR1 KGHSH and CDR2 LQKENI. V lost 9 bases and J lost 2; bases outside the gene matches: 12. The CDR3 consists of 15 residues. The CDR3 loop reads CASSSSGTGPYEQYF. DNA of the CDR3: TGTGCCAGTAGTTCGTCCGGGACAGGACCCTACGAGCAGTACTTC.

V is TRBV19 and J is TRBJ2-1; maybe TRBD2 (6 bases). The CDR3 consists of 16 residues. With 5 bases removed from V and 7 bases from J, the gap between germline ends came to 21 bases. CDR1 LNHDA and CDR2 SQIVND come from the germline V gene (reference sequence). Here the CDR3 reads CASSPAGGTIGNEQFF. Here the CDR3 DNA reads TGTGCCAGTAGTCCCGCTGGGGGGACGATAGGGAATGAGCAGTTCTTC.

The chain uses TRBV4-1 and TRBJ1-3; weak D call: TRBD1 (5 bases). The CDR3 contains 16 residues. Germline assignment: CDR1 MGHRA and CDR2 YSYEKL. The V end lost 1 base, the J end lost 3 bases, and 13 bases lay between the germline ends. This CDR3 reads CASSQGRAGHGNTIYF. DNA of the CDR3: TGCGCCAGCAGCCAAGGTCGGGCAGGGCATGGAAACACCATATATTTT.

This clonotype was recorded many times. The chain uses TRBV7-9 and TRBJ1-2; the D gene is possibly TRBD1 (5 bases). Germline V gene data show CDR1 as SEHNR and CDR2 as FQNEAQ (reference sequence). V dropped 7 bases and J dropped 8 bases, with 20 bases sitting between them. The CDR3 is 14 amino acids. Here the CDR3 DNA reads TGTGCCAGCACCCAACACCCCCGGGGGGACGGCTACACCTTC. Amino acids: CASTQHPRGDGYTF.

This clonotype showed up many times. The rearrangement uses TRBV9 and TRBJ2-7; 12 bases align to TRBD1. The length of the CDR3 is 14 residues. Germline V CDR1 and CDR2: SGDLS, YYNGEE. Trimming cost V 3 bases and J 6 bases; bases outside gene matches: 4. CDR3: CASSAGTGGSEQYF. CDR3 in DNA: TGTGCCAGCAGCGCCGGGACAGGGGGCAGCGAGCAGTACTTC.

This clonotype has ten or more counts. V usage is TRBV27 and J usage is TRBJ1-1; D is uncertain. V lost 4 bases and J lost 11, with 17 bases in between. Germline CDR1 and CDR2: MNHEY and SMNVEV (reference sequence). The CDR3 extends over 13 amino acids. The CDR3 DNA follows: TGTGCCAGCAGTTCCCCCGGCAGGCTGGATGCTTTCTTT. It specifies CASSSPGRLDAFF.

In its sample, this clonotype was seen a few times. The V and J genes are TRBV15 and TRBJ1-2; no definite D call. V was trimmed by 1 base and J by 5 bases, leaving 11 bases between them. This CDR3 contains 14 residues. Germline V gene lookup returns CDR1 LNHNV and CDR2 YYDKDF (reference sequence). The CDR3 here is CATSRAQNIYGYTF. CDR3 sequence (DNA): TGTGCCACCAGCAGAGCCCAAAACATTTATGGCTACACCTTC.

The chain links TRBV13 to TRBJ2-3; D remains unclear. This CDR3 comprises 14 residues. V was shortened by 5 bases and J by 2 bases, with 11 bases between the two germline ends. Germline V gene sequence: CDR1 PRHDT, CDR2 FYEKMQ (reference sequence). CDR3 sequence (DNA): TGTGCCAGCAGCCTCCCCCCCTACACAGATACGCAGTATTTT. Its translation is CASSLPPYTDTQYF. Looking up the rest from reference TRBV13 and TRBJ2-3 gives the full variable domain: AAGVIQSPRHLIKEKRETATLKCYPIPRHDTVYWYQQGPGQDPQFLISFYEKMQSDKGSIPDRFSAQQFSDYHSELNMSSLELGDSALYFCASSLPPYTDTQYFGPGTRLTVL.